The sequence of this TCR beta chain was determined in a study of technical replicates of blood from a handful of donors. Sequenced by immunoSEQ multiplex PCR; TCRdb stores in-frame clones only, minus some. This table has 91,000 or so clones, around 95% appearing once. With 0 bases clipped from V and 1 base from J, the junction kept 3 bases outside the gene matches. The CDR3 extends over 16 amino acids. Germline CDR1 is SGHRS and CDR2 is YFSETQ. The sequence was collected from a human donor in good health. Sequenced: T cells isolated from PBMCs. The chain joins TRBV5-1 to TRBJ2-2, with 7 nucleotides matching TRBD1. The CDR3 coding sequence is TGCGCCAGCAGCTTGGAGGACAGGCGGAACACCGGGGAGCTGTTTTTT. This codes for CASSLEDRRNTGELFF.